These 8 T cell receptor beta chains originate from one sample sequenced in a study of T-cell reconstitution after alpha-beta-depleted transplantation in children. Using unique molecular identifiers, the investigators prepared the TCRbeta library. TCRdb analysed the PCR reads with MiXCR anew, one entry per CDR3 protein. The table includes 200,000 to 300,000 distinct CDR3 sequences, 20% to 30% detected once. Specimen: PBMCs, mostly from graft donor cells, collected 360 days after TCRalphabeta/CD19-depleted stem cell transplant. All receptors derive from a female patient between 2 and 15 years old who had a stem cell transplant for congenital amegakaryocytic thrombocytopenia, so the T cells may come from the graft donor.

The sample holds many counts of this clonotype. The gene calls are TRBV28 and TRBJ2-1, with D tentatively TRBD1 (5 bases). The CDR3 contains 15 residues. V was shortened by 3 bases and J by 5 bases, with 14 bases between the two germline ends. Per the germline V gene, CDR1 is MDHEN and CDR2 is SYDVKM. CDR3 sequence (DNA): TGTGCCAGCAGTTTTATGGCAGGGCGCGACAATGAGCAGTTCTTC. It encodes CASSFMAGRDNEQFF.

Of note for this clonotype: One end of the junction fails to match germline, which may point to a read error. The CDR3 DNA reads as TGTGGCAGCAGCGCCTCAGGGGCTGGAAACACCATATATTTT. It yields the protein CGSSASGAGNTIYF. The V gene is TRBV7-3, the J gene TRBJ1-3; D might be TRBD1 (6 bases). The germline CDR1 and CDR2 sequences are SGHTA and FQGTGA. CDR3 length equals 14 residues.

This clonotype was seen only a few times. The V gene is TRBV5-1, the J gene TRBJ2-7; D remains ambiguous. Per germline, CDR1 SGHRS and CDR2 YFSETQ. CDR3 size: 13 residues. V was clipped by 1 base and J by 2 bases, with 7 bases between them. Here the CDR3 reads CASSLTETYEQYF. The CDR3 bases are TGCGCCAGCAGCTTGACAGAGACCTACGAGCAGTACTTC.

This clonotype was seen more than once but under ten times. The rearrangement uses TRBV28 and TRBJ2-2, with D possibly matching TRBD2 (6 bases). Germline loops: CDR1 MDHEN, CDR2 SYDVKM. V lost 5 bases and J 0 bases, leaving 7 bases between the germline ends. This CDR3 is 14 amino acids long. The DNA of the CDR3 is TGTGCCAGCAGTCTAGCGTCGAACACCGGGGAGCTGTTTTTT. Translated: CASSLASNTGELFF.

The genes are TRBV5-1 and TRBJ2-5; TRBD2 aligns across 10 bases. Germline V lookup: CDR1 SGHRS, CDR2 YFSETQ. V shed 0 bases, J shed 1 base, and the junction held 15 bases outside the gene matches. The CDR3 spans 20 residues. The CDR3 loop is CASSLDGTSADQLGQETQYF. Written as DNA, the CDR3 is TGCGCCAGCAGCTTGGATGGGACTAGCGCCGACCAGTTAGGCCAAGAGACCCAGTACTTC.

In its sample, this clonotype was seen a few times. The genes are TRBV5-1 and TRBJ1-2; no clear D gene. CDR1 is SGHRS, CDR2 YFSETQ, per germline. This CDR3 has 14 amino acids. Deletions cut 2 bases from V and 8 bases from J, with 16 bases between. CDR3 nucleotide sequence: TGCGCCAGCAGCTTAGAAGTCCCCAGGTGGGGCTACACCTTC. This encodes CASSLEVPRWGYTF.

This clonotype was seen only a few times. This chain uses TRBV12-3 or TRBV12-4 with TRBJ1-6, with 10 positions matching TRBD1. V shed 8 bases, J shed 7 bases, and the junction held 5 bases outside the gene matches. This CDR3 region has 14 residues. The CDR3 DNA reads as TGTGCCAGCCATTCGGGACAGGGGAATTCACCCCTCCACTTT. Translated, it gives CASHSGQGNSPLHF.

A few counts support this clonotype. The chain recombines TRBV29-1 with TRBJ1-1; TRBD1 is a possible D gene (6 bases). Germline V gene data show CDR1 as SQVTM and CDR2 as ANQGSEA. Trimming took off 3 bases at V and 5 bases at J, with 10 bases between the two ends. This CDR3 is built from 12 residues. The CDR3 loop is CSVDPRGTEAFF. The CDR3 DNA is TGCAGCGTTGACCCCAGGGGTACTGAAGCTTTCTTT.